The 9 T cell receptor beta chains given below trace back to one sample, sequenced in a study of early T cells in non-severe SARS-CoV-2 infection. MiXCR, run by TCRdb on the 5' RACE reads, gives a single entry per CDR3 protein. The table shows fewer than 65,000 distinct CDR3 sequences, with 7.5% to 10% occurring only once. Input material: whole blood. Every receptor here comes from an adult who was a healthcare worker with PCR-confirmed SARS-CoV-2 infection or an uninfected control (not recorded which).

The genes are TRBV6-2 or TRBV6-3 and TRBJ2-7; 8 bases match TRBD1. From germline, CDR1 is MNHEY and CDR2 SVGEGT. Germline trimming cut 0 bases from V and 1 base from J; bases unmatched to any gene: 5. The CDR3 totals 16 residues. The CDR3 is CASSYSGTGNSYEQYF. The CDR3 bases are TGTGCCAGCAGTTACTCCGGGACAGGAAATTCCTACGAGCAGTACTTC.

Many counts were recorded for this clonotype. This chain's CDR3 is CASSFPGLSVNEQFF. The CDR3 DNA reads as TGTGCCAGCAGCTTTCCGGGACTATCCGTCAATGAGCAGTTCTTC. This chain connects TRBV7-2 to TRBJ2-1; 7 positions agree with TRBD2. V lost 3 bases and J lost 6; bases outside the gene matches: 8. CDR3 length: 15 amino acids. In germline, CDR1 is SGHTA, CDR2 FQGNSA.

J is TRBJ2-7 and V is TRBV6-1; 11 nucleotides match TRBD1. This CDR3 contains 14 residues. Germline lookup yields CDR1 MNHNS and CDR2 SASEGT. The ends lost 7 bases at V and 4 bases at J; junction bases unmatched: 6. The CDR3 DNA is TGTGCCAGCACTCCGTGGGACAGGGGGTACGAGCAGTACTTC. As protein: CASTPWDRGYEQYF.

This clonotype was picked up a small number of times. The CDR3 protein is CASSFGQVTYEQYF. CDR3 coding DNA: TGTGCCAGCAGTTTCGGGCAGGTGACCTACGAGCAGTACTTC. The chain carries TRBV28 and TRBJ2-7; D not resolved. There are 14 residues in the CDR3. CDR1 is MDHEN, CDR2 SYDVKM, per germline. V shed 3 bases and J shed 2 bases, with 11 bases lying between them.

This clonotype was detected many times. The gene calls are TRBV27 and TRBJ2-1; 7 bases align to TRBD2. This CDR3 comprises 13 residues. The V gene end was trimmed by 6 bases and the J gene end by 3 bases; junction bases not matched to a gene: 2. The germline V gene has CDR1 MNHEY and CDR2 SMNVEV (reference sequence). CDR3 in DNA: TGTGCCAGCAGGGAGCGGGACTACAATGAGCAGTTCTTC. As protein: CASRERDYNEQFF.

In its sample, this clonotype was seen many times. The chain combines TRBV15 with TRBJ2-1, with 10 nucleotides matching TRBD1. V dropped 0 bases and J dropped 7; count of bases not matched to a gene: 6. CDR3 length: 16 amino acids. CDR1 LNHNV and CDR2 YYDKDF come from the germline V gene (reference sequence). The CDR3 bases are TGTGCCACCAGCAGAGACCGACAGGGGGCGGGAAATGAGCAGTTCTTC. It codes for CATSRDRQGAGNEQFF. The whole variable domain, filled in from reference TRBV15 and TRBJ2-1, reads DAMVIQNPRYQVTQFGKPVTLSCSQTLNHNVMYWYQQKSSQAPKLLFHYYDKDFNNEADTPDNFQSRRPNTSFCFLDIRSPGLGDTAMYLCATSRDRQGAGNEQFFGPGTRLTVL.

This clonotype was detected ten times or more. The V gene is TRBV20-1, the J gene TRBJ1-4; D perhaps matches TRBD1 (5 bases). The CDR3 consists of 15 residues. CDR1 and CDR2 from the germline V gene are DFQATT and SNEGSKA (reference sequence). Deletions cut 1 base from V and 4 bases from J, with 13 bases between. CDR3 sequence: CSARGGEYYNEKLFF. The CDR3 nucleotides read TGCAGTGCTAGAGGAGGGGAGTATTATAATGAAAAACTGTTTTTT.

In this sample, this clonotype turned up many times. The V gene is TRBV5-6, the J gene TRBJ2-7; D unresolved. Germline V gene lookup returns CDR1 SGHDT and CDR2 YYEEEE. Between the trimmed V and J ends, which lost 0 bases and 11 bases, there was a span of 18 bases. CDR3 size: 14 residues. The chain's CDR3 is CASSLVVGTRVEYF. The CDR3 nucleotides are TGTGCCAGCAGCTTGGTTGTAGGTACTCGTGTGGAGTACTTC. The whole variable domain, remainder taken from reference TRBV5-6 and TRBJ2-7, is DAGVTQSPTHLIKTRGQQVTLRCSPKSGHDTVSWYQQALGQGPQFIFQYYEEEERQRGNFPDRFSGHQFPNYSSELNVNALLLGDSALYLCASSLVVGTRVEYFGPGTRLTVT.

Ten or more counts support this clonotype. This chain joins TRBV6-5 and TRBJ2-1; a weak D match, TRBD1 (6 bases). V gave up 5 bases and J gave up 4 bases, with 18 bases separating them. The CDR3 has 16 residues. Germline CDR1 MNHEY, CDR2 SVGAGI. The DNA of the CDR3 is TGTGCCAGCAGTCCTTCCGGGACACCATTGTACAATGAGCAGTTCTTC. Translated, it gives CASSPSGTPLYNEQFF.